A single sample gave rise to the 25 T cell receptor beta chains below, sequenced in a study of blood T cell repertoires in COVID-19. Profiling relied on immunoSEQ multiplex PCR, and the TCRdb table lists in-frame clones only, not all of them. In the table there are about 210,000 clones, more than 70% of which are singletons. The sequenced sample was peripheral blood. The receptors shown here come from a man in his late teens or twenties with active or convalescent COVID-19.

The genes are TRBV2 and TRBJ2-3; TRBD2 agrees at 13 bases. The trim removed 6 bases at V and 0 bases at J, leaving 3 bases unmatched. The CDR3 is made up of 16 amino acids. Per germline, CDR1 SNHLY and CDR2 FYNNEI. The CDR3 here is CASRKGLAGSTDTQYF. In DNA form, the CDR3 reads TGTGCCAGCAGAAAGGGACTAGCGGGGAGCACAGATACGCAGTATTTT.

The rearrangement links TRBV15 to TRBJ1-2; 9 bases map to TRBD1. J lost 5 bases, V lost 5 bases, and 18 bases had no gene match. This CDR3 is 18 amino acids long. CDR1 is LNHNV, CDR2 YYDKDF, per germline (reference sequence). CDR3 in DNA: TGTGCCACCAGCCATACCGGGACAGGGTTGTCACTGGCATATGGCTACACCTTC. This codes for CATSHTGTGLSLAYGYTF.

This chain uses TRBV2 with TRBJ2-3, with a weak D call TRBD1 (5 bases). Germline V CDR1 and CDR2: SNHLY, FYNNEI. CDR3 length: 16 amino acids. V lost 7 bases, J lost 6 bases, and 23 bases lay in between. CDR3 in DNA: TGTGCCAGCACCCTTCCAGGGCACCCAGCTGGGGATACGCAGTATTTT. Its protein is CASTLPGHPAGDTQYF.

This clone was seen once. The chain uses TRBV12-3 or TRBV12-4 and TRBJ1-2; D uncertain. This CDR3 comprises 13 residues. V shed 0 bases and J shed 8 bases, with 10 bases lying between them. The CDR3 sequence is CASSLAVRYGYTF. CDR3 nucleotide sequence: TGTGCCAGCAGTTTAGCGGTTCGGTACGGCTACACCTTC.

The V call is TRBV27, the J call TRBJ2-7; 7 nucleotides line up with TRBD1. CDR1 and CDR2 (germline): MNHEY, SMNVEV (reference sequence). Trimming at V came to 6 bases and at J to 2 bases, leaving 10 bases not matched to a gene. The CDR3 loop spans 15 amino acids. Here the CDR3 DNA reads TGTGCCAGCAGACACCGGGACAGCCGTCCCTACGAGCAGTACTTC. It encodes CASRHRDSRPYEQYF.

The chain joins TRBV9 to TRBJ2-3, with D unclear. Germline-derived CDR1 and CDR2 are SGDLS and YYNGEE. The V end lost 4 bases, the J end lost 2 bases, and 17 bases lay between the germline ends. There are 16 residues in the CDR3. CDR3 residues: CASSPRSERYTDTQYF. The CDR3 coding sequence is TGTGCCAGCAGCCCCCGGAGCGAGAGATACACAGATACGCAGTATTTT.

The rearrangement links TRBV10-2 to TRBJ2-5; D is ambiguous. Germline CDR1 reads WSHSY; CDR2 reads SAAADI. Trimming cost V 3 bases and J 2 bases, with 7 bases left between them. This CDR3 comprises 13 residues. In DNA, the CDR3 is TGCGCCAGCAGTGAAGGAGTTCAAGAGACCCAGTACTTC. Protein: CASSEGVQETQYF.

The chain recombines TRBV2 with TRBJ2-5; 10 nucleotides align to TRBD2. The germline V gene has CDR1 SNHLY and CDR2 FYNNEI. J was trimmed by 4 bases and V by 5 bases; bases with no gene match: 16. CDR3 length equals 18 residues. The CDR3 loop reads CASSPARFERGGGETQYF. The CDR3 nucleotides read TGTGCCAGCAGTCCCGCCCGGTTTGAGCGGGGGGGTGGAGAGACCCAGTACTTC.

This sequence joins TRBV11-3 and TRBJ2-6; TRBD2 agrees at 8 bases. The V gene's germline CDR1 is SGHNT and CDR2 YENEEA. V dropped 5 bases and J dropped 2; count of bases not matched to a gene: 2. The CDR3 spans 15 residues. This CDR3 reads CASSPGGAGANVLTF. The CDR3 DNA is TGTGCCAGCAGCCCCGGGGGGGCTGGGGCCAACGTCCTGACTTTC.

V and J are TRBV3-1 (or the pseudogene TRBV3-2) and TRBJ1-2; D might be TRBD1 (5 bases). Trimming stripped 4 bases from V and 4 bases from J, with 7 bases between. The CDR3 is 12 residues long. Germline CDR1 is LGHDT and CDR2 is YNNKEL (reference sequence). CDR3 bases: TGTGCCAGCAGCCCAGGGTCCTATGGCTACACCTTC. This encodes CASSPGSYGYTF.

This clone has a single count. This chain links TRBV29-1 with TRBJ2-3; a possible D gene is TRBD2 (5 bases). The CDR3 consists of 14 residues. CDR1 and CDR2 (germline): SQVTM, ANQGSEA. V dropped 6 bases and J dropped 2 bases, with 15 bases sitting between them. CDR3 sequence reads: CSVRPGGTTDTQYF. The CDR3 DNA is TGCAGCGTACGCCCAGGAGGAACCACAGATACGCAGTATTTT.

This clone has just one count. V and J are TRBV30 and TRBJ2-1, with D maybe TRBD1 (5 bases). CDR3 length: 12 amino acids. Per the germline V gene, CDR1 is GTSNPN and CDR2 is SVGIG (reference sequence). V lost 4 bases to trimming and J lost 3 bases, with 7 bases between them. The CDR3 nucleotides are TGTGCCTGGAAGGGGTTCTACAATGAGCAGTTCTTC. Its protein is CAWKGFYNEQFF.

The CDR3 bases are TGTGCCAGCAGCTTAATCCCGACAGTCCCCGCTTTCTTT. This sequence encodes CASSLIPTVPAFF. The rearrangement uses TRBV7-6 and TRBJ1-1; TRBD1 might be the D (5 bases). From germline, CDR1 is SGHVS and CDR2 FNYEAQ. V was clipped by 2 bases and J by 11 bases, with 15 bases between them. The CDR3 is 13 amino acids.

In DNA, the CDR3 is TGTGCCAGCAGTGCCCCCACGGGAGGGGAGCAGCCCCAGCATTTT. Its translation: CASSAPTGGEQPQHF. The rearrangement joins TRBV28 to TRBJ1-5, with a possible D match to TRBD1 (5 bases). CDR3 length: 15 amino acids. CDR1 and CDR2 from the germline V gene are MDHEN and SYDVKM. The ends were cut back, 5 bases at V and 7 bases at J, with 18 bases in the middle.

The chain has TRBV30 and TRBJ1-2; D unclear. V dropped 2 bases and J dropped 8 bases, with 12 bases sitting between them. This CDR3 is built from 12 residues. Per the germline V gene, CDR1 is GTSNPN and CDR2 is SVGIG (reference sequence). Here the CDR3 reads CAWSRPEEGYTF. The DNA for the CDR3 is TGTGCCTGGAGTAGGCCAGAGGAAGGCTACACCTTC.

This sequence joins TRBV15 and TRBJ2-7; possibly TRBD1 for D (5 bases). The CDR3 covers 16 residues. The ends were cut back, 0 bases at V and 2 bases at J, with 14 bases in the middle. Per germline, CDR1 LNHNV and CDR2 YYDKDF (reference sequence). The CDR3 sequence: CATSRDVNRGTYEQYF. In DNA, the CDR3 is TGTGCCACCAGCAGAGATGTTAATAGGGGAACCTACGAGCAGTACTTC.

The V gene is TRBV4-2, the J gene TRBJ2-5; 8 nucleotides match TRBD1. With 0 bases clipped from V and 4 bases from J, the junction kept 7 bases outside the gene matches. The V gene's germline CDR1 is LGHNA and CDR2 YNFKEQ. There are 16 residues in the CDR3. Here the CDR3 reads CASSQEGRGPAETQYF. CDR3 in DNA: TGTGCCAGCAGCCAAGAGGGCAGGGGGCCGGCAGAGACCCAGTACTTC.

The chain carries TRBV28 and TRBJ2-2, with 9 nucleotides matching TRBD2. This CDR3 has 15 amino acids. Germline V gene lookup returns CDR1 MDHEN and CDR2 SYDVKM. V lost 5 bases to trimming and J lost 5 bases; unmatched junction nucleotides: 6. The CDR3 is CASSSSGSGTGELFF. The DNA for the CDR3 is TGTGCCAGCAGTAGTAGCGGGAGCGGGACCGGGGAGCTGTTTTTT.

The rearrangement joins TRBV11-2 to TRBJ2-2; no firm D call. Germline V lookup: CDR1 SGHAT, CDR2 FQNNGV. The V end lost 4 bases, the J end lost 2 bases, and 11 bases lay between the germline ends. The CDR3 is made up of 15 amino acids. The CDR3 sequence: CASSSPTLNTGELFF. CDR3 sequence (DNA): TGTGCCAGCAGCTCCCCCACCCTAAACACCGGGGAGCTGTTTTTT.

The chain carries TRBV29-1 and TRBJ1-1, with D possibly matching TRBD1 (6 bases). Germline CDR1 SQVTM, CDR2 ANQGSEA. This CDR3 comprises 11 residues. Between the trimmed V and J ends, which lost 7 bases and 5 bases, there was a span of 11 bases. As DNA, the CDR3 is TGCAGCGGGGATGGACAGACTGAAGCTTTCTTT. Translated: CSGDGQTEAFF.

This chain links TRBV7-9 with TRBJ1-6, with TRBD1 matching 9 bases. The germline V gene encodes CDR1 SEHNR and CDR2 FQNEAQ (reference sequence). Trimming took 4 bases from V and 5 from J; bases not matched to a gene: 3. This CDR3 region has 15 residues. The DNA for the CDR3 is TGTGCCAGCAGCTCCACAGGGGGCAATAATTCACCCCTCCACTTT. It encodes CASSSTGGNNSPLHF.

The chain links TRBV9 to TRBJ1-4, with TRBD1 matching 9 bases. This CDR3 is built from 16 residues. CDR1 is SGDLS, CDR2 YYNGEE, per germline. The ends lost 4 bases at V and 7 bases at J; junction bases unmatched: 11. CDR3 coding DNA: TGTGCCAGCAGCTTAGGAACAGGGGGCGCAGGTGAAAAACTGTTTTTT. Translated: CASSLGTGGAGEKLFF.

The V call is TRBV29-1, the J call TRBJ1-1; 10 bases map to TRBD1. The CDR3 runs 13 residues. The germline gives CDR1 SQVTM, CDR2 ANQGSEA. The V gene end was trimmed by 5 bases and the J gene end by 7 bases; junction bases not matched to a gene: 7. The CDR3 nucleotides read TGCAGCGTTCGAAGGGACAGGGGAAATGAAGCTTTCTTT. It specifies CSVRRDRGNEAFF.

V is TRBV10-3 and J is TRBJ1-2, with D perhaps matching TRBD1 (5 bases). CDR3 length: 13 residues. V dropped 9 bases and J dropped 0 bases, with 11 bases sitting between them. From germline, CDR1 is ENHRY and CDR2 SYGVKD. The CDR3 nucleotides read TGTGCCATAAATGTAGGGGCTAACTATGGCTACACCTTC. It yields the protein CAINVGANYGYTF.

This clone has only a few counts. The chain couples TRBV5-1 to TRBJ2-7, with TRBD2 matching 9 bases. Germline trimming cut 1 base from V and 5 bases from J; bases unmatched to any gene: 4. The CDR3 contains 14 residues. Per germline, CDR1 SGHRS and CDR2 YFSETQ. DNA of the CDR3: TGCGCCAGCAGCTTGCCAGCGGGGGGCGACGAGCAGTACTTC. This gives the protein CASSLPAGGDEQYF.